The 18 T cell receptor beta chains below all came from one sample that was sequenced in a study of CD8 T cells in Susac syndrome. Reverse transcription of about 0.45 to 1 ug RNA was carried out with random hexamers. TCRdb re-derived calls from the immunoSEQ multiplex PCR reads in MiXCR, one entry per CDR3 protein. This table holds around 62,000 distinct CDR3 sequences, more than 80% found once. Material: CD8+ T cells from PBMCs. These receptors came from a human donor in good health.

The J gene is TRBJ2-7, the V gene TRBV7-2, with 8 bases that match TRBD2. V dropped 3 bases and J dropped 0; count of bases not matched to a gene: 10. CDR3 length: 17 residues. Germline CDR1 reads SGHTA; CDR2 reads FQGNSA. The CDR3: CASSFYPSAGGSYEQYF. The CDR3 nucleotides are TGTGCCAGCAGCTTTTACCCCAGCGCGGGGGGCTCCTACGAGCAGTACTTC.

In the case of this clonotype: The CDR3 does not end in the conserved phenylalanine or tryptophan, so this is likely a read error. The chain combines TRBV5-6 with TRBJ1-6; a possible D gene is TRBD1 (6 bases). Trimming took 5 bases from V and 4 from J, leaving 13 bases between them. The CDR3 consists of 15 residues. From germline, CDR1 is SGHDT and CDR2 YYEEEE. The CDR3 here is CASRQQGLYNSPLHV. DNA for the CDR3: TGTGCCAGCAGACAACAGGGTTTATATAATTCACCCCTCCACGTT.

The V gene is TRBV4-3, the J gene TRBJ1-5; maybe TRBD1 (5 bases). Per germline, CDR1 LGHNA and CDR2 YSLEER. There are 14 residues in the CDR3. Trimming took 0 bases from V and 6 from J, leaving 9 bases between them. The CDR3 DNA reads as TGCGCCAGCAGCCAAGATCAGGGCGGTCAGCCCCAGCATTTT. Amino acids: CASSQDQGGQPQHF.

The genes are TRBV6-6 and TRBJ1-1; D not certain. The CDR3 sequence is 14 residues long. Germline CDR1 reads MNHNY; CDR2 reads SVGAGI (reference sequence). The V end was cut by 0 bases, the J end by 1 base, with 6 bases between. The CDR3 is CASSYSWENTEAFF. The CDR3 nucleotides read TGTGCCAGCAGTTACTCCTGGGAGAACACTGAAGCTTTCTTT.

This clonotype was picked up a small number of times. The J gene is TRBJ2-7, the V gene TRBV3-1; no firm D call. The CDR3 extends over 19 amino acids. The germline V gene encodes CDR1 LGHDT and CDR2 YNNKEL (reference sequence). V lost 2 bases to trimming and J lost 0 bases, with 23 bases between them. CDR3 DNA sequence: TGTGCCAGCAGCCAAAGCGTGGTCGTGACTCCTTGGGGCTCCTACGAGCAGTACTTC. Encoded protein: CASSQSVVVTPWGSYEQYF.

This chain uses TRBV3-1 with TRBJ2-7; D unclear. Germline V CDR1 and CDR2: LGHDT, YNNKEL (reference sequence). V dropped 2 bases and J dropped 2 bases, with 7 bases sitting between them. The CDR3 covers 13 residues. For the CDR3, the DNA is TGTGCCAGCAGCCAAATCCAGACCTACGAGCAGTACTTC. This translates into CASSQIQTYEQYF.

The V gene is TRBV4-1, the J gene TRBJ2-3; no reliable D call. The V gene's germline CDR1 is MGHRA and CDR2 YSYEKL. With 0 bases removed from V and 2 bases from J, the gap between germline ends came to 6 bases. The CDR3 is 14 residues long. DNA for the CDR3: TGCGCCAGCAGCCAAGACGGACCCACAGATACGCAGTATTTT. This sequence encodes CASSQDGPTDTQYF.

The chain joins TRBV5-6 to TRBJ2-3, with a weak D call TRBD2 (7 bases). V was shortened by 2 bases and J by 1 base, with 23 bases between the two germline ends. Germline V lookup: CDR1 SGHDT, CDR2 YYEEEE. The CDR3 consists of 19 residues. The CDR3 protein is CASSLPHSEWRGRTDTQYF. The CDR3 DNA is TGTGCCAGCAGCTTACCCCATAGCGAGTGGCGGGGGCGCACAGATACGCAGTATTTT.

The J gene is TRBJ2-6, the V gene TRBV7-6; D gene ambiguous. This CDR3 spans 14 amino acids. The V end was cut by 1 base, the J end by 2 bases, with 3 bases between. Per the germline V gene, CDR1 is SGHVS and CDR2 is FNYEAQ. The CDR3 DNA reads as TGTGCCAGCAGCTTAGTTCCTGGGGCCAACGTCCTGACTTTC. This encodes CASSLVPGANVLTF. The full variable domain, completed using reference TRBV7-6 and TRBJ2-6, is GAGVSQSPRYKVTKRGQDVALRCDPISGHVSLYWYRQALGQGPEFLTYFNYEAQQDKSGLPNDRFSAERPEGSISTLTIQRTEQRDSAMYRCASSLVPGANVLTFGAGSRLTVL.

The chain employs TRBV18 and TRBJ1-5; D may be TRBD1 (6 bases). This CDR3 has 15 amino acids. V lost 6 bases to trimming and J lost 4 bases, with 16 bases between them. CDR1 KGHSH and CDR2 LQKENI come from the germline V gene. The CDR3 protein is CASSRGQGGNQPQHF. In DNA, the CDR3 is TGTGCCAGCTCCCGGGGGCAGGGAGGGAATCAGCCCCAGCATTTT.

The chain is built from TRBV6-2 or TRBV6-3 and TRBJ2-5; D uncertain. This CDR3 region has 14 residues. Germline lookup yields CDR1 MNHEY and CDR2 SVGEGT. Trimming left V 0 bases short and J 2 bases short, with 7 bases between. The CDR3 DNA reads as TGTGCCAGCAGTTACTCGATAGCACAAGAGACCCAGTACTTC. It codes for CASSYSIAQETQYF.

The chain links TRBV9 to TRBJ2-1; 11 bases agree with TRBD2. The CDR3 has 18 amino acids. With V trimmed by 0 bases and J by 1 base, 6 bases remained unmatched. Germline CDR1 SGDLS, CDR2 YYNGEE. CDR3 residues: CASSVGGGLAGSYNEQFF. The CDR3 DNA reads as TGTGCCAGCAGCGTAGGTGGTGGACTAGCGGGTTCCTACAATGAGCAGTTCTTC.

The chain recombines TRBV12-3 or TRBV12-4 with TRBJ2-4, with D maybe TRBD1 (6 bases). Trimming cost V 3 bases and J 0 bases, with 18 bases left between them. The CDR3 length is 18 residues. The CDR3 coding sequence is TGTGCCAGCAGTTTGGCCGATGGACAGATCCTAGCCAAAAACATTCAGTACTTC. Protein: CASSLADGQILAKNIQYF.

The CDR3 sequence is CASGFGPPGDFVNTEAFF. Here the CDR3 DNA reads TGTGCTAGTGGTTTCGGGCCCCCAGGGGACTTCGTGAACACTGAAGCTTTCTTT. This rearrangement joins TRBV12-5 to TRBJ1-1, with D tentatively TRBD1 (6 bases). V lost 3 bases, J lost 0 bases, and 20 bases lay in between. Germline assignment: CDR1 LGHNT and CDR2 FRNRAP. The CDR3 extends over 18 amino acids.

The chain employs TRBV7-8 and TRBJ2-1; D gene unclear. This CDR3 has 15 amino acids. CDR1 SGHVS and CDR2 FQNEAQ come from the germline V gene. Trimming removed 5 bases at V and 0 bases at J, with 11 bases between. CDR3 in DNA: TGTGCCAGCAGCCCTCGAGTGAGCTCCTACAATGAGCAGTTCTTC. Amino acids: CASSPRVSSYNEQFF.

The chain couples TRBV5-6 to TRBJ1-5; D not resolved. Germline-derived CDR1 and CDR2 are SGHDT and YYEEEE. The CDR3 runs to 14 residues. V was clipped by 0 bases and J by 4 bases, with 8 bases between them. As DNA, the CDR3 is TGTGCCAGCAGCTTGGGGCAGAAGAATCAGCCCCAGCATTTT. Its translation is CASSLGQKNQPQHF.

The CDR3 sequence: CARSFNRNQPQHF. CDR3 nucleotides: TGTGCCAGAAGCTTCAACAGGAATCAGCCCCAGCATTTT. The V and J genes are TRBV5-3 and TRBJ1-5; tentative D call: TRBD1 (5 bases). TRBV5-3 is reported as an ORF; its role is uncertain. V lost 2 bases and J 4 bases, leaving 7 bases between the germline ends. The CDR3 length is 13 residues.

The chain links TRBV6-1 to TRBJ2-6, with a weak D call TRBD2 (6 bases). Trimming removed 6 bases at V and 1 base at J, with 19 bases between. From germline, CDR1 is MNHNS and CDR2 SASEGT. This CDR3 has 18 residues. In nucleotides, the CDR3 is TGTGCCAGCAGCCCAGCGGGCCTACTTCCATCTGGGGCCAACGTCCTGACTTTC. Translating gives CASSPAGLLPSGANVLTF.